The rows below give T cell receptor beta chains drawn from one sample of a study of T cells in Graves' hyperthyroidism and ophthalmopathy. Each CDR3 protein gets one entry after TCRdb re-called the multiplex PCR reads with MiXCR. The table lists fewer than 600,000 distinct CDR3 sequences, around 15% of them singletons. What was sequenced was blood. Receptor source: a middle-aged woman with Graves' hyperthyroidism. Each CDR3 is given with its conserved first and last residue. The D gene is left open where the match is weak. For some rows the clone size is stated as once, few or many, or as a class when expanded; others skip it.

few,TRBD1,TRBJ2-7,TRBV5-1,CASSSVTGAHEQYF,TGCGCCAGCAGCTCGGTGACAGGGGCCCACGAGCAGTACTTC
once,TRBD1,TRBJ1-2,TRBV9,CASSLRTGRDYGYTF,TGTGCCAGCAGCCTACGGACAGGGAGGGACTATGGCTACACCTTC
many,NA,TRBJ1-2,TRBV6-1,CASSPPWPSLLGYTF,TGTGCCAGCAGTCCACCCTGGCCTAGTTTGCTCGGCTACACCTTC
NA,TRBD2,TRBJ2-7,TRBV25-1,CASSELGTSGRYEQYF,TGTGCCAGCAGTGAATTAGGGACTAGCGGGAGATACGAGCAGTACTTC
NA,NA,TRBJ1-3,TRBV5-6,CASSLDQYSGNTIYF,TGTGCCAGCAGCTTGGACCAGTACTCTGGAAACACCATATATTTT
many,NA,TRBJ2-3,TRBV6-5,CASSYQGDTQYF,TGTGCCAGCAGTTACCAAGGAGACACGCAGTATTTT
NA,NA,TRBJ2-1,TRBV19,CASIRGPPYNEQFF,TGTGCCAGTATTCGCGGGCCACCCTACAATGAGCAGTTCTTC
few,NA,TRBJ1-6,TRBV28,CASRTNSPLHF,TGTGCCAGCAGAACGAATTCACCCCTCCACTTT
many,NA,TRBJ1-2,TRBV12-5,CASGLVASSRYGYTF,TGTGCTAGTGGTTTGGTAGCCAGCAGCCGCTATGGCTACACCTTC
many,NA,TRBJ2-2,TRBV11-1,CASSWSGTTNTGELFF,TGTGCCAGCAGCTGGTCCGGGACAACGAACACCGGGGAGCTGTTTTTT
many,NA,TRBJ2-3,TRBV12-3/TRBV12-4,CASSFWRDSTDTQYF,TGTGCCAGCAGTTTTTGGCGGGATAGCACAGATACGCAGTATTTT
NA,NA,TRBJ1-3,TRBV18,CASSPPATGMTNTIYF,TGTGCCAGCTCACCACCGGCAACAGGGATGACGAACACCATATATTTT
NA,TRBD1,TRBJ1-4,TRBV28,CASSLKTGGNEKLFF,TGTGCCAGCAGTTTGAAGACAGGGGGGAATGAAAAACTGTTTTTT
few,NA,TRBJ2-1,TRBV4-2,CASSQGDRSYNEQFF,TGTGCCAGCAGCCAGGGGGATCGATCCTACAATGAGCAGTTCTTC
many,TRBD2,TRBJ2-7,TRBV12-3/TRBV12-4,CASSPPSTSGSYEQYF,TGTGCCAGCAGCCCACCTTCGACTAGCGGGAGCTACGAGCAGTACTTC
NA,NA,TRBJ1-5,TRBV2,CASGVSKEVAQHF,TGTGCCAGCGGCGTCTCCAAGGAGGTGGCCCAGCATTTT
many,TRBD1,TRBJ1-2,TRBV6-1,CASSTSGQLLYGYTF,TGTGCCAGCAGTACCTCGGGACAGCTCCTCTATGGCTACACCTTC
NA,NA,TRBJ1-1,TRBV6-4,CASSYYQYTEAFF,TGTGCCAGCAGTTACTATCAATACACTGAAGCTTTCTTT